This entry is about one TCR beta chain. This clonotype was counted at least ten times. Its antigen is unknown. No much larger clone is present one base from it, and per-base qualities are unavailable. Read against the paper, the sample's treatment or condition label means: allogeneic hematopoietic cell transplantation with graft depleted of TCRalphabeta T cells and CD19 B cells. The children who served as transplant recipients had been given grafts of TCRalphabeta/CD19-depleted allogeneic hematopoietic cells. The germline V gene provides CDR1 MGHRA and CDR2 YSYEKL. V loses 5 bases, J loses 6 bases, and the germline ends lie 14 bases apart. The CDR3 sequence holds 15 residues, the cysteine and phenylalanine included. Only CDR3 DNA remains: 45 bases, in frame from the first base. Libraries were prepared through PCR. Instrument on record: Illumina HiSeq 2500. TCR libraries were prepared with molecular barcoding, using unique molecular identifiers to normalize TCRbeta repertoire quantification. In TCRdb, the public reads were trimmed at Q25 with fastp and aligned with MiXCR, with productive beta chains retained. Entries that share a CDR3 protein sequence are merged under the most common genes and DNA. The sample table lists about 470,000 distinct CDR3 sequences, roughly two fifths of them with a count of one. Approximately 30% of the sample is in the top ten clones.

The data belong to a study of T-cell reconstitution after alpha-beta-depleted transplantation in children (dated by TCRdb to about 2016). Describing the broader study: The study quantitatively tracked T-cell immune reconstitution after TCRalphabeta/CD19-depleted allogeneic hematopoietic cell transplantation in children using TCR repertoire profiling.

Points the paper makes about the study in general: Apparently early alphabetaT-cell count recovery about two months after transplant reportedly relied on only several hundred rapidly expanded clones derived from non-depleted graft cells. The high TCRbeta diversity at day 60 in some patients was ascribed to recipient T cells and intrathymic progenitors that had survived conditioning. Over the following months the frequencies of hyperexpanded clones went down, and after one year T-cell counts and TCRbeta diversity were mostly credited to newly produced T cells.

Sequencing was performed on PBMCs, taken before TCRalphabeta/CD19-depleted stem cell transplant. The sequence was obtained from a girl aged 2 to 9 with aplastic anemia, due to receive a stem cell transplant. The chain was built from TRBV4-1 and TRBJ1-6; TRBD1 might be the D gene, on 6 matching bases. The CDR3 here reads CASSSWTEPNSPLHF. The bases read TGCGCCAGCAGCTCCTGGACAGAACCTAATTCACCCCTCCACTTT.